The 19 T cell receptor beta chains below were found in one sample sequenced in a study of STAT5B mutations in CD4+ large granular lymphocyte leukemia. Only in-frame clones appear in the TCRdb table, and some are missing; sequencing was by immunoSEQ multiplex PCR. The sample includes some 40,000 clones, 75% to 85% of them seen just once. Material for sequencing was CD4+ T cells from blood buffy coats. The source is a human donor in good health.

This CDR3 is CASRGLSETQYF. The CDR3 coding sequence is TGCGCCAGCAGGGGTTTGTCGGAGACCCAGTACTTC. The J gene is TRBJ2-5, the V gene TRBV10-2; D is undetermined. The CDR3 runs 12 residues. The germline CDR1 and CDR2 sequences are WSHSY and SAAADI. V lost 6 bases and J lost 5, with 10 bases in between.

The V gene is TRBV19, the J gene TRBJ1-2; tentatively, D is TRBD1 (5 bases). Trimming pared 2 bases from V and 4 bases from J, leaving 17 bases between. The CDR3 has 16 residues. Germline CDR1 LNHDA, CDR2 SQIVND (reference sequence). CDR3 sequence: CASSISQGLLGYGYTF. In DNA form, the CDR3 reads TGTGCCAGTAGTATATCCCAGGGACTGCTCGGCTATGGCTACACCTTC.

This clone was observed once. The chain employs TRBV14 and TRBJ2-7, with D possibly matching TRBD2 (5 bases). CDR1 and CDR2 (germline): SGHDN, FVKESK. Between the trimmed V and J ends, which lost 6 bases and 0 bases, there was a span of 33 bases. The length of the CDR3 is 21 residues. The CDR3 loop reads CASSRSQGIGLGVYSSYEQYF. The CDR3 bases are TGTGCCAGCAGTCGATCCCAAGGCATCGGACTGGGAGTATACAGCTCCTACGAGCAGTACTTC. The whole variable domain, filled in from reference TRBV14 and TRBJ2-7, reads EAGVTQFPSHSVIEKGQTVTLRCDPISGHDNLYWYRRVMGKEIKFLLHFVKESKQDESGMPNNRFLAERTGGTYSTLKVQPAELEDSGVYFCASSRSQGIGLGVYSSYEQYFGPGTRLTVT.

This rearrangement joins TRBV19 to TRBJ2-1; the match to TRBD2 covers 9 bases. The CDR3 totals 15 residues. Looked up from germline, CDR1 is LNHDA and CDR2 is SQIVND (reference sequence). The V gene end was trimmed by 2 bases and the J gene end by 7 bases; junction bases not matched to a gene: 6. The CDR3 sequence is CASSIWREGGNEQFF. The CDR3 nucleotides read TGTGCCAGTAGTATATGGCGGGAGGGTGGGAATGAGCAGTTCTTC. Together with reference TRBV19 and TRBJ2-1, the CDR3 gives the full variable domain: DGGITQSPKYLFRKEGQNVTLSCEQNLNHDAMYWYRQDPGQGLRLIYYSQIVNDFQKGDIAEGYSVSREKKESFPLTVTSAQKNPTAFYLCASSIWREGGNEQFFGPGTRLTVL.

The chain has TRBV4-1 and TRBJ2-5; 14 bases map to TRBD2. The CDR3 spans 17 residues. J lost 1 base, V lost 1 base, and 2 bases had no gene match. Germline V gene sequence: CDR1 MGHRA, CDR2 YSYEKL. Here the CDR3 DNA reads TGCGCCAGCAGCCAAGCGACTAGCGGGGGGGCCCAAGAGACCCAGTACTTC. This translates into CASSQATSGGAQETQYF.

The chain couples TRBV18 to TRBJ2-7; no clear D. The CDR3 totals 13 residues. The germline CDR1 and CDR2 sequences are KGHSH and LQKENI. Trimming shortened V by 3 bases and J by 6 bases, and 12 bases separated the two germline ends. The CDR3 DNA follows: TGTGCCAGCTCACCCTCGAGAGGCGTCGAGCAGTACTTC. Amino acid sequence: CASSPSRGVEQYF.

The rearrangement joins TRBV4-1 to TRBJ2-7, with TRBD2 identical over 9 bases. Germline CDR1 reads MGHRA; CDR2 reads YSYEKL. The CDR3 length is 18 residues. Trimming took 0 bases from V and 0 from J; bases not matched to a gene: 9. The CDR3 nucleotides are TGCGCCAGCAGCCAAGATGGGCTAGCGGGGACTAGCTCCTACGAGCAGTACTTC. Translation gives CASSQDGLAGTSSYEQYF.

This rearrangement joins TRBV30 to TRBJ2-2; 8 nucleotides line up with TRBD2. Germline trimming cut 4 bases from V and 0 bases from J; bases unmatched to any gene: 1. This CDR3 comprises 14 residues. CDR1 GTSNPN and CDR2 SVGIG come from the germline V gene (reference sequence). CDR3 sequence: CAWTGLANTGELFF. CDR3 nucleotides: TGTGCCTGGACGGGACTAGCGAACACCGGGGAGCTGTTTTTT.

This chain joins TRBV5-1 and TRBJ2-7; possibly TRBD1 or TRBD2 for D (5 bases each). The germline CDR1 and CDR2 sequences are SGHRS and YFSETQ. CDR3 length: 15 amino acids. V gave up 4 bases and J gave up 5 bases, with 19 bases separating them. The CDR3 reads CASSPPGRQGNEQYF. The CDR3 coding sequence is TGCGCCAGCAGCCCCCCGGGACGCCAAGGGAACGAGCAGTACTTC.

With regard to this clone: Other DNA sequences in the same sample also yield this CDR3. The chain has TRBV11-1 and TRBJ2-1; the D is unclear. Trimming shortened V by 5 bases and J by 5 bases, and 7 bases separated the two germline ends. The CDR3 is made up of 12 amino acids. The germline V gene encodes CDR1 SGHAT and CDR2 FQDESV (reference sequence). As DNA, the CDR3 is TGTGCCAGCAGCCCTACCCACAATGAGCAGTTCTTC. It is translated as CASSPTHNEQFF.

This sequence joins TRBV28 and TRBJ1-2; no clear D gene. Looked up from germline, CDR1 is MDHEN and CDR2 is SYDVKM. V was shortened by 2 bases and J by 4 bases, with 2 bases between the two germline ends. This CDR3 region has 11 residues. The CDR3 here is CASSLRYGYTF. CDR3 in DNA: TGTGCCAGCAGTTTACGCTATGGCTACACCTTC.

The chain joins TRBV4-1 to TRBJ2-7; 11 positions match TRBD2. With 2 bases clipped from V and 5 bases from J, the junction kept 5 bases outside the gene matches. The germline V gene encodes CDR1 MGHRA and CDR2 YSYEKL. This CDR3 has 15 amino acids. Here the CDR3 reads CASSQPTSGSNEQYF. The DNA of the CDR3 is TGCGCCAGCAGCCAACCAACTAGCGGGAGCAACGAGCAGTACTTC.

In this sample, this clone turned up a few times. The chain employs TRBV28 and TRBJ2-3; 10 bases line up with TRBD1. Germline CDR1 MDHEN, CDR2 SYDVKM. The ends lost 5 bases at V and 8 bases at J; junction bases unmatched: 13. CDR3 length equals 16 residues. DNA of the CDR3: TGTGCCAGCAGTCTTAGGACAGGGGGGGGCAAGCGTACGCAGTATTTT. This gives the protein CASSLRTGGGKRTQYF. The complete variable domain, with remaining parts taken from reference TRBV28 and TRBJ2-3, reads DVKVTQSSRYLVKRTGEKVFLECVQDMDHENMFWYRQDPGLGLRLIYFSYDVKMKEKGDIPEGYSVSREKKERFSLILESASTNQTSMYLCASSLRTGGGKRTQYFGPGTRLTVL.

The genes are TRBV2 and TRBJ1-1, with a weak D call TRBD1 (5 bases). V gave up 3 bases and J gave up 0 bases, with 11 bases separating them. Germline V lookup: CDR1 SNHLY, CDR2 FYNNEI. CDR3 length: 15 residues. The CDR3 DNA is TGTGCCAGCAGTGATCCGGGACGGCTGAACACTGAAGCTTTCTTT. Translated: CASSDPGRLNTEAFF.

CDR3 in DNA: TGTGCCAGCAGCCCCCAGGGGGGAGGGGGCGAAGTGAAAGCTTTCTTT. Its protein is CASSPQGGGGEVKAFF. The chain has TRBV5-4 and TRBJ1-1; 7 bases are a match to TRBD1. The germline CDR1 and CDR2 sequences are SGHNT and YYREEE (reference sequence). This CDR3 region has 16 residues. Trimming took 4 bases from V and 9 from J; bases not matched to a gene: 18.

This clone was seen more than once but under ten times. The CDR3 protein is CASSEAGGGQPQHF. CDR3 coding DNA: TGTGCCAGCAGTGAGGCGGGGGGTGGGCAGCCCCAGCATTTT. This chain connects TRBV25-1 to TRBJ1-5, with a tentative D call TRBD1 (5 bases). The V gene's germline CDR1 is MGHDK and CDR2 SYGVNS. The V and J ends lost 3 bases and 7 bases respectively, with 13 bases between them. This CDR3 has 14 residues.

V usage is TRBV19 and J usage is TRBJ1-1; a possible D gene is TRBD1 (6 bases). Deletions cut 7 bases from V and 5 bases from J, with 14 bases between. Per the germline V gene, CDR1 is LNHDA and CDR2 is SQIVND (reference sequence). The length of the CDR3 is 13 residues. The CDR3: CASTARGGTEAFF. The DNA of the CDR3 is TGTGCCAGTACCGCCAGGGGAGGAACTGAAGCTTTCTTT.

V is TRBV7-2 and J is TRBJ1-2; 10 nucleotides agree with TRBD1. The CDR3 sequence is 17 residues long. Per germline, CDR1 SGHTA and CDR2 FQGNSA. Trimming at V came to 4 bases and at J to 0 bases, leaving 8 bases not matched to a gene. CDR3 protein: CASSSRQGASSNYGYTF. The DNA of the CDR3 is TGTGCCAGCAGCTCCCGACAGGGGGCCTCTTCTAACTATGGCTACACCTTC.

The chain couples TRBV11-2 to TRBJ2-1; 16 nucleotides agree with TRBD2. The CDR3 is made up of 14 amino acids. The J segment lost 15 bases and the V segment lost 4 bases, leaving 6 bases of the junction unmatched. Germline V CDR1 and CDR2: SGHAT, FQNNGV. The CDR3 sequence is CASSSPGTSGRGFF. CDR3 coding DNA: TGTGCCAGCAGCTCACCCGGGACTAGCGGGAGGGGGTTCTTC.